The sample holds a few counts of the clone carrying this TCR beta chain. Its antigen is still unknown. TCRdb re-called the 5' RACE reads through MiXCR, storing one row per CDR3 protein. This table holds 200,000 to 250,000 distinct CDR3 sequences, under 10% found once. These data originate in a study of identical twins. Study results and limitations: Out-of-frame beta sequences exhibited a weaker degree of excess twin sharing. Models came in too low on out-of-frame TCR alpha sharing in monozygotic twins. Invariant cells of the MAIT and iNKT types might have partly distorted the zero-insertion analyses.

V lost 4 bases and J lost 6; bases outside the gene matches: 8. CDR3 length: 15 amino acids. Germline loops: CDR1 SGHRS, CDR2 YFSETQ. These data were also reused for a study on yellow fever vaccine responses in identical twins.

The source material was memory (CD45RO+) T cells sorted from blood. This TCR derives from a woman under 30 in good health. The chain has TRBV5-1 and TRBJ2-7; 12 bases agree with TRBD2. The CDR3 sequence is CASSASSGRAAEQYF. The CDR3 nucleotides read TGCGCCAGCAGCGCTTCTAGCGGGAGGGCCGCCGAGCAGTACTTC.